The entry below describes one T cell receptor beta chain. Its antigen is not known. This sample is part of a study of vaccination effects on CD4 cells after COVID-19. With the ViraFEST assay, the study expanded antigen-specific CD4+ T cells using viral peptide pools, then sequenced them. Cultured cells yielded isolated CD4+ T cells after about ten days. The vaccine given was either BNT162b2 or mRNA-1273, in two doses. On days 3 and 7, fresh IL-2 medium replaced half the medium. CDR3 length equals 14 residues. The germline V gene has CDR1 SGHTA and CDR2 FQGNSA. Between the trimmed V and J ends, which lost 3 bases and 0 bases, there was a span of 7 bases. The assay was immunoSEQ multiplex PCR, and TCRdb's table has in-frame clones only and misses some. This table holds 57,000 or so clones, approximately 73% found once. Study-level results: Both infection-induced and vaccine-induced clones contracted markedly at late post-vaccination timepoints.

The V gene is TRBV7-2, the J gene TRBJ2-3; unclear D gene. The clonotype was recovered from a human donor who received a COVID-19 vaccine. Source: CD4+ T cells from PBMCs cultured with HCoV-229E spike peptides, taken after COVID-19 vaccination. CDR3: CASSLTFSTDTQYF. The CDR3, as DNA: TGTGCCAGCAGCTTGACATTTAGCACAGATACGCAGTATTTT.